These 4 T cell receptor beta chains were sequenced from one sample in a study of vaccination and CD4 T cells after COVID-19. The treatment here: 10-day PBMC culture with coronavirus spike peptide pools or control peptides (ViraFEST assay). Their specific antigens are unknown. The study sequenced cultured CD4+ T cell DNA using the Oncomine TCR Beta short-read assay. TCRdb analysed the PCR reads with MiXCR anew, one entry per CDR3 protein. The sample lists approximately 20,000 distinct CDR3 sequences; less than 75% were seen once. The sample was CD4+ T cells from blood, cultured in vitro. These receptors originate from a human donor who had recovered from COVID-19.

This clonotype has only a few counts. This chain links TRBV7-2 with TRBJ2-7, with D possibly being TRBD1 (5 bases). Between the trimmed V and J ends, which lost 2 bases and 3 bases, there was a span of 17 bases. The CDR3 extends over 16 amino acids. The germline gives CDR1 SGHTA, CDR2 FQGNSA. The CDR3 reads CASSLRGTVSNYEQYF. The CDR3 region has the DNA TGTGCCAGCAGCTTAAGGGGAACGGTCAGCAACTACGAGCAGTACTTC.

This clonotype was recorded a few times. The chain is built from TRBV7-2 and TRBJ2-7, with D tentatively TRBD1 or TRBD2 (5 bases each). This CDR3 spans 14 amino acids. Trimming pared 1 base from V and 2 bases from J, leaving 9 bases between. The V gene's germline CDR1 is SGHTA and CDR2 FQGNSA. The CDR3 reads CASSLGGIAYEQYF. In nucleotides, the CDR3 is TGTGCCAGCAGCTTAGGGGGGATTGCCTACGAGCAGTACTTC.

The chain is built from TRBV20-1 and TRBJ1-4, with 8 positions matching TRBD1. Germline CDR1 is DFQATT and CDR2 is SNEGSKA (reference sequence). The trim removed 7 bases at V and 6 bases at J, leaving 4 bases unmatched. This CDR3 is built from 12 residues. CDR3 sequence: CSVDREDEKLFF. The CDR3 DNA follows: TGCAGTGTGGACAGGGAAGATGAAAAACTGTTTTTT.

V and J are TRBV6-1 and TRBJ2-5; 9 nucleotides match TRBD1. This CDR3 spans 16 amino acids. Germline V CDR1 and CDR2: MNHNS, SASEGT. Unmatched junction bases numbered 9, after V lost 5 bases and J lost 2 bases. CDR3: CASSLDRGMGQETQYF. The DNA for the CDR3 is TGTGCCAGCAGTCTCGACAGGGGGATGGGGCAAGAGACCCAGTACTTC.